This T cell receptor (beta chain) was identified during a study of T cell changes during pregnancy in multiple sclerosis. Libraries were prepared by immunoSEQ multiplex PCR; TCRdb keeps only in-frame clonotypes and omits some of them. This sample has under 85,000 clones, with about 91% found just once. Losses at the gene ends were 6 bases for V and 4 bases for J; bases not matched to a gene: 5. The CDR3 length is 13 residues. Germline-derived CDR1 and CDR2 are SNHLY and FYNNEI. The gene calls are TRBV2 and TRBJ1-2, with TRBD1 matching 7 bases. Sequencing used CD4+ T cells from peripheral blood mononuclear cells, obtained in the third trimester of pregnancy. This clonotype was obtained from a female donor in good health, enrolled as a control in a pregnancy study. The CDR3 DNA follows: TGTGCCAGCAGATACGGGACAGTCTATGGCTACACCTTC. The encoded protein is CASRYGTVYGYTF.